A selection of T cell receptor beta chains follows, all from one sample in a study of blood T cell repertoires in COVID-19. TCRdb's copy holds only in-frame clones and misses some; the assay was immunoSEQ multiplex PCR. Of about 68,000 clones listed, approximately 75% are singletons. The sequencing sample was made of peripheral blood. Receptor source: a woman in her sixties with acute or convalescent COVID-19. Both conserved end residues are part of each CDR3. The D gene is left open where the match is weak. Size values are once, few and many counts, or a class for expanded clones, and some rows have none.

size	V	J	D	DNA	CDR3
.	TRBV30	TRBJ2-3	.	TGTGCCTGGAGTGTATCAGGAGATACGCAGTATTTT	CAWSVSGDTQYF
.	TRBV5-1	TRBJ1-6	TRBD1	TGCGCCAGCAGCCGGGACAGTGGGTCACCCCTCCACTTT	CASSRDSGSPLHF
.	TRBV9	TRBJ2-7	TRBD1	TGTGCCAGCAGCGCCCAGACAGGGGACCCCTACGAGCAGTACTTC	CASSAQTGDPYEQYF
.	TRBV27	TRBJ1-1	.	TGTGCCAGCAGCTTTTACGCAGGGATGAACACTGAAGCTTTCTTT	CASSFYAGMNTEAFF
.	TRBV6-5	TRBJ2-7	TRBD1	TGTGCCAGCCTCGGGGCAGGGGGCAACGAGCAGTACTTC	CASLGAGGNEQYF
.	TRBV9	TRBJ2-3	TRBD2	TGTGCCAGCAGCGAGGGACTAGCGGGCTTGACGCAGTATTTT	CASSEGLAGLTQYF
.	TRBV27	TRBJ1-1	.	TGTGCCAGCAGTCTTTACAGGGAGAACACTGAAGCTTTCTTT	CASSLYRENTEAFF
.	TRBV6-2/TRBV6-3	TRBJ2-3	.	TGTGCCAGCAGCGCAGGGTCAGATACGCAGTATTTT	CASSAGSDTQYF
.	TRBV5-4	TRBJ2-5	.	TGTGCCAGCAGCGCCTCGACAGACTCAGAGACCCAGTACTTC	CASSASTDSETQYF
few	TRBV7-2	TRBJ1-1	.	TGTGCCAGCAGCATCGGGACTCAGCGATTCTTT	CASSIGTQRFF
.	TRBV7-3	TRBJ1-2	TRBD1	TGTGCCAGCAGCCCCTCCGCCGGGACAGCCGCTCAGTATGGCTACACCTTC	CASSPSAGTAAQYGYTF
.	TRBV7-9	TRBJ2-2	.	TGTGCCAGTAATAGACATGCGAACACCGGGGAGCTGTTTTTT	CASNRHANTGELFF
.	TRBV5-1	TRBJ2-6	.	TGCGCCAGCAGCTTGGGACAGTTCAGCTCTGGGGCCAACGTCCTGACTTTC	CASSLGQFSSGANVLTF
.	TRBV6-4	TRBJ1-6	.	TGTGCCAGCAGCATACAGGGTTTGAATGGCGATTCACCCCTCCACTTT	CASSIQGLNGDSPLHF
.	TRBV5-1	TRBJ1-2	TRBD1	TGCGCCAGCAGCCCCGGGACAGGGAGCTATGGCTACACCTTC	CASSPGTGSYGYTF
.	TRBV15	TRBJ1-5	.	TGTGCCACCGGGGCAGATTTCGAAAATCAGCCCCAGCATTTT	CATGADFENQPQHF
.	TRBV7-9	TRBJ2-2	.	TGTGCCAGCAGCTTAGGGGCCGAGGGCGGGGAGCTGTTTTTT	CASSLGAEGGELFF
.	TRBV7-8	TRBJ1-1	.	TGTGCCAGCAGCCTGCGAGGGATCTACACTGAAGCTTTCTTT	CASSLRGIYTEAFF
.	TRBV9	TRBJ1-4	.	TGTGCCAGCAGCGCACAGGGCCGGCCCAACGAAAAACTGTTTTTT	CASSAQGRPNEKLFF
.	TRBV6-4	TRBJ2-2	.	TGTGCCAGCAGTGCCTTTACCGGGGAGCTGTTTTTT	CASSAFTGELFF
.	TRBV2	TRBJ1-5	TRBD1	TGTGCCAGCAGTGATTTGGGACAGGGGCGGAGGGTTTATCAGCCCCAGCATTTT	CASSDLGQGRRVYQPQHF
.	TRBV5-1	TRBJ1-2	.	TGCGCCAGCACAGATTCTTATGGCTACACCTTC	CASTDSYGYTF
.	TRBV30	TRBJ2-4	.	TGTGCCTGGGCCCGGGGTACCACTCCTCTAGCCAAAAACATTCAGTACTTC	CAWARGTTPLAKNIQYF
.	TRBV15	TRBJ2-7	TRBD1	TGTGCCACCAGCAGAGATCTGGTCCTGGGACAGAAGTTTGTCTTC	CATSRDLVLGQKFVF
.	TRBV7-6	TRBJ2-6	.	TGTGCCAGCAGCTTAGCCGTTGGAGGGTCCGGGGCCAACGTCCTGACTTTC	CASSLAVGGSGANVLTF
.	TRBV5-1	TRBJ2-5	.	TGCGCCAGCAGCTTGAGTTGGACATCCCAAGAGACCCAGTACTTC	CASSLSWTSQETQYF
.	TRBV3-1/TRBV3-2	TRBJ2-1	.	TGTGCCGCCACCGGACCCACTAGTTCCGGTGGCGATGAGCAGTTCTTC	CAATGPTSSGGDEQFF
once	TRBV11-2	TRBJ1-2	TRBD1	TGTGCCAGCAGCACCGGGACAGGGTATGGCTACACCTTC	CASSTGTGYGYTF
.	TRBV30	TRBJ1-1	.	TGTGCCTGGAGTAAAAGAGGTTCGGACACTGAAGCTTTCTTT	CAWSKRGSDTEAFF
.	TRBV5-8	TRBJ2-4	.	TGTGCCAGCAGCTTTAGGGGGAACATTCAGTACTTC	CASSFRGNIQYF
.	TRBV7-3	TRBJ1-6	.	TGTGCCAGCAGCTTGGGCGACAGGAGAAATTCACCCCTCCACTTT	CASSLGDRRNSPLHF
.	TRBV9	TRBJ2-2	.	TGTGCCAGCACCAAGAGGGACACCGGGGAGCTGTTTTTT	CASTKRDTGELFF
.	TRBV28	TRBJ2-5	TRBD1	TGTGCCAGCAGTTTACTGACAGGGGGCCGAGAGACCCAGTACTTC	CASSLLTGGRETQYF
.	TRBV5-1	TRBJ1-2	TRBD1	TGCGCCAGCAGCTTGGAAGGGACAGGATCTGGCTACACCTTC	CASSLEGTGSGYTF